Detailed here is one T cell receptor beta chain. The antigen is not known. Trimming stripped 2 bases from V and 4 bases from J, with 12 bases between. In germline, CDR1 is SEHNR, CDR2 FQNEAQ (reference sequence). The CDR3 sequence is 15 residues long. The data were obtained in a study of response to subunit inactivated influenza vaccine. Findings of the study overall: Few new T cells, the authors suggested, are recruited by each seasonal influenza vaccination.

TCRdb re-derived calls from the RT-PCR reads in MiXCR, one entry per CDR3 protein. The data contain approximately 250,000 distinct CDR3 sequences, 12% of them seen just once; the ten biggest clones take up less than 8.5%. The genes are TRBV7-9 and TRBJ2-1; D is undetermined. The sample here was non-naive T cells sorted from PBMCs, taken around two weeks before vaccination. This clonotype was sampled from a man aged 50-59 years who received an inactivated influenza vaccine. The CDR3 nucleotides read TGTGCCAGCAGCTTATATCAACTATATTACAATGAGCAGTTCTTC. Amino acid sequence: CASSLYQLYYNEQFF.